A selection of T cell receptor beta chains follows, all from one sample in a study of glioma-infiltrating T cells. TCRdb ran MiXCR on the multiplex PCR reads and lists one entry per CDR3 protein. The sample gives approximately 190,000 distinct CDR3 sequences, about 32% of which show up once; around 20% is in the top ten. Sequencing used glioma tissue, nonneoplastic brain tissue, or PBMCs (not recorded which). These TCRs come from a human donor with low-grade glioma or glioblastoma, undergoing nonglioma brain surgery, or in good health (not recorded which). Both conserved end residues are part of each CDR3. D genes are given only for firm matches. Some rows have no size entry. The others give once, few or many, or a class for an expanded clone.

V	J	size	D	DNA	CDR3
TRBV7-2	TRBJ2-3	NA	NA	TGTGCCAGCAGCTTCACTCTCTCGCGTAGCAAAGATACGCAGTATTTT	CASSFTLSRSKDTQYF
TRBV12-3/TRBV12-4	TRBJ2-3	many	NA	TGTGCCAGCAGGGCAGGGTCGGATACGCAGTATTTT	CASRAGSDTQYF
TRBV6-1	TRBJ2-7	many	TRBD2	TGTGCCAGCAGTTTCGATACTAGCGGGAGGGTCTACGAGCAGTACTTC	CASSFDTSGRVYEQYF
TRBV19	TRBJ2-1	few	TRBD2	TGTGCCAGTAGTCCTCTAGCGGGAGCCCCCAATGAGCAGTTCTTC	CASSPLAGAPNEQFF
TRBV6-5	TRBJ2-7	many	TRBD1	TGTGCCAGCAGTTACGGGACAGGTACCTACGAGCAGTACTTC	CASSYGTGTYEQYF
TRBV6-1	TRBJ2-7	many	NA	TGTGCCAGCGTTGGACTGATAACCTACGAGCAGTACTTC	CASVGLITYEQYF
TRBV27	TRBJ2-1	NA	NA	TGTGCCAGCAGTGTAACCCTATGCTCTAATGAGCAGTTCTTC	CASSVTLCSNEQFF
TRBV7-2	TRBJ2-7	many	TRBD2	TGTGCCAGCAGCTTTGTAGCGGGAGGGTTTGAGGGCGAGCAGTACTTC	CASSFVAGGFEGEQYF
TRBV27	TRBJ2-7	many	NA	TGTGCCAGCAGTCCGAAGGGGGGGGTCTCCCTCCACGAGCAGTACTTC	CASSPKGGVSLHEQYF
TRBV19	TRBJ1-1	NA	NA	TGTGCCAGTAGTGAGTCCGGGACAAGTCCTGAAGCTTTCTTT	CASSESGTSPEAFF
TRBV2	TRBJ2-5	few	NA	TGTGCCAGCATGAACTCAGGGGCAGAGACCCAGTACTTC	CASMNSGAETQYF
TRBV7-2	TRBJ2-1	many	NA	TGTGCCAGCAGCCCCCAGATTATGACTAGGAATGAGCAGTTCTTC	CASSPQIMTRNEQFF
TRBV12-5	TRBJ2-3	few	NA	TGTGCTAGTGGTTTGGTACCTGTACACCTCACAGATACGCAGTATTTT	CASGLVPVHLTDTQYF
TRBV7-2	TRBJ1-6	NA	NA	TGTGCCAGCAGCTCAATAGCCGGGAGCTCCTATAATTCACCCCTCCACTTT	CASSSIAGSSYNSPLHF
TRBV20-1	TRBJ2-5	once	NA	TGCAGTACTAGTTTGGGGGCGGTCCAGGGAGATACCCAGTACTTC	CSTSLGAVQGDTQYF
TRBV6-2/TRBV6-3	TRBJ2-1	NA	TRBD1	TGTGCCAGCAGCTCAGGGGGCTTGAGCTCCTACAATGAGCAGTTCTTC	CASSSGGLSSYNEQFF
TRBV4-1	TRBJ2-3	few	TRBD2	TGCGCCAGCAGCCAAGAAGGAGCGGGAGCCAGCACAGATACGCAGTATTTT	CASSQEGAGASTDTQYF
TRBV30	TRBJ2-3	NA	TRBD1	TGTGCCTGGAGTGCCGGACAGGCGAGCACAGATACGCAGTATTTT	CAWSAGQASTDTQYF
TRBV2	TRBJ2-6	NA	TRBD1	TGTGCCAGCAACACAGGGGCACTCTATGGGGCCAACGTCCTGACTTTC	CASNTGALYGANVLTF
TRBV7-2	TRBJ2-3	many	NA	TGTGCCAGCAGCAAGGACAGAAGCACAGATACGCAGTATTTT	CASSKDRSTDTQYF
TRBV20-1	TRBJ1-2	many	NA	TGCAGTCGTGGGACGGTCTCTGGCTACACCTTC	CSRGTVSGYTF
TRBV6-1	TRBJ1-1	many	TRBD1	TGTGCCAGCAGCTACCAGGGACAGGGAGACACTGAAGCTTTCTTT	CASSYQGQGDTEAFF
TRBV12-3/TRBV12-4	TRBJ2-1	many	TRBD1	TGTGCCAGCAGGCAGGGGGCCGGTGAGCAGTTCTTC	CASRQGAGEQFF
TRBV29-1	TRBJ2-5	NA	TRBD1	TGCAGCGTCCACCCGACAGGGGATGAGACCCAGTACTTC	CSVHPTGDETQYF
TRBV12-3/TRBV12-4	TRBJ1-2	few	NA	TGTGCCAGCAGTTTTACCGGGACGGTACCCTATGGCTACACCTTC	CASSFTGTVPYGYTF
TRBV25-1	TRBJ2-5	many	TRBD2	TGTGCCAGCAGTGAATACTCGGGACTAGCGGGAGGCCAAGAGACCCAGTACTTC	CASSEYSGLAGGQETQYF
TRBV6-2/TRBV6-3	TRBJ2-7	many	NA	TGTGCCAGCAGTTACTCGTCCAGGGGTCGTTCTTCCTCCTACGAGCAGTACTTC	CASSYSSRGRSSSYEQYF
TRBV20-1	TRBJ2-2	many	NA	TGCAGTGCTAGAGATATCGGGCAGGGGTCGGGCACCGGGGAGCTGTTTTTT	CSARDIGQGSGTGELFF
TRBV28	TRBJ2-7	NA	TRBD2	TGTGCCAGCAGTTGGACTAGCGGGAGGGCCTACGAGCAGTACTTC	CASSWTSGRAYEQYF
TRBV12-5	TRBJ2-1	few	NA	TGTGCTAGTGGTTTCATGACCACCGGAAGAATCTCAACTAGCATCATAGAGCAGTTCTTC	CASGFMTTGRISTSIIEQFF
TRBV20-1	TRBJ2-5	many	TRBD2	TGCAGTGCTGCTTTACTAGCGGCCCAAGAGACCCAGTACTTC	CSAALLAAQETQYF
TRBV6-2/TRBV6-3	TRBJ1-2	NA	NA	TGTGCCAGCAGTCCCGTGATGCGCTACACCTTC	CASSPVMRYTF
TRBV3-1	TRBJ2-1	NA	TRBD2	TGTGCCAGCAGCCAATTCCCTAGCGGGAGGGACGGTAATGAGCAGTTCTTC	CASSQFPSGRDGNEQFF
TRBV28	TRBJ1-5	many	TRBD1	TGTGCCAGCAGTTTATTCGGACAGGGCGACGGTCAGCCCCAGCATTTT	CASSLFGQGDGQPQHF
TRBV27	TRBJ2-3	once	TRBD2	TGTGCCAGCAGCCCCAATAGCGGGAGGGCTGGCACAGATACGCAGTATTTT	CASSPNSGRAGTDTQYF
TRBV4-3	TRBJ2-7	many	TRBD2	TGCGCCAGCAGCCAGGTAGCGGGAACAACCTACGAGCAGTACTTC	CASSQVAGTTYEQYF
TRBV6-5	TRBJ2-7	NA	NA	TGTGCCAGCAGTTACTCTTGGAAAGGGTTGTCGCCCTACGAGCAGTACTTC	CASSYSWKGLSPYEQYF
TRBV3-1	TRBJ2-5	NA	NA	TGTGCCAGCAGCCAAGTTCAGGGGTTTCAAGAGACCCAGTACTTC	CASSQVQGFQETQYF
TRBV19	TRBJ1-4	NA	TRBD1	TGTGCCAGTAGAGACGACGACAGGGTTCAGGAAAAACTGTTTTTT	CASRDDDRVQEKLFF
TRBV6-1	TRBJ1-6	many	TRBD1	TGTGCCAGCAGGAAGACAGGGGGGAATTCACCCCTCCACTTT	CASRKTGGNSPLHF
TRBV12-3/TRBV12-4	TRBJ2-3	many	NA	TGTGCCAGCAGGGCGGGTAGCACAGATACGCAGTATTTT	CASRAGSTDTQYF
TRBV28	TRBJ2-2	many	NA	TGTGCCAGCAGTTTAATGTATGGAGCCGGGGAGCTGTTTTTT	CASSLMYGAGELFF
TRBV28	TRBJ2-5	many	TRBD2	TGTGCCAGCAGACTAGCGGGAGGGACACAAGAGACCCAGTACTTC	CASRLAGGTQETQYF
TRBV3-1	TRBJ1-5	many	NA	TGTGCCAGCAGCCAAGCAGGGCGGAGGCAGCATTTT	CASSQAGRRQHF
TRBV7-3	TRBJ1-2	many	NA	TGTGCCAGCAGCTTTAACAACTATGGCTACACCTTC	CASSFNNYGYTF
TRBV3-1	TRBJ1-1	many	NA	TGTGCCAGCAGCCAGGTCCCGTTCACTGAAGCTTTCTTT	CASSQVPFTEAFF
TRBV6-1	TRBJ2-5	NA	NA	TGTGGCAGCAGAAGACTAGGAGAGACCCAGTACTTC	CGSRRLGETQYF
TRBV20-1	TRBJ2-1	many	NA	TGCAGTGCTAGCCGGGAGGCAGGGGGGTACAATGAGCAGTTCTTC	CSASREAGGYNEQFF
TRBV29-1	TRBJ2-7	few	TRBD1	TGCAGCGTATTGACAGGGGCTGTAGACGAGCAGTACTTC	CSVLTGAVDEQYF